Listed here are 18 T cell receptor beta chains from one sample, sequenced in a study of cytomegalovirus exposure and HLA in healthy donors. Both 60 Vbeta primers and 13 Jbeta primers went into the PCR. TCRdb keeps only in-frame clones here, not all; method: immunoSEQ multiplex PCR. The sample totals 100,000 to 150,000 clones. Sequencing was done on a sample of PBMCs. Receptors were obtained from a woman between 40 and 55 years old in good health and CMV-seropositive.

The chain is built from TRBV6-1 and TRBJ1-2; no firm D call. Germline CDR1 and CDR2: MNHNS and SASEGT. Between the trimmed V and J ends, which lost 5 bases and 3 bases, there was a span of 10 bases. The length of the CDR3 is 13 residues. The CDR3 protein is CASSPRRYYGYTF. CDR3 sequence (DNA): TGTGCCAGCAGTCCTAGACGGTACTATGGCTACACCTTC.

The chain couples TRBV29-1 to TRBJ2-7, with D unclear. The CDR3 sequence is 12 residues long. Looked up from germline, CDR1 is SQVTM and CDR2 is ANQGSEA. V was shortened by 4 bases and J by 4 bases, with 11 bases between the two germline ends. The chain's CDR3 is CSVGHEPYEQYF. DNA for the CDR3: TGCAGCGTTGGACACGAACCGTACGAGCAGTACTTC.

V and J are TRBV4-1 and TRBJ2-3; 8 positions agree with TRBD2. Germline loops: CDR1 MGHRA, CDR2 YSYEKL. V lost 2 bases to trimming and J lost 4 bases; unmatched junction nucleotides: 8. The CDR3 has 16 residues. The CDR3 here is CASSQSLAGPPDTQYF. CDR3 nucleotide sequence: TGCGCCAGCAGCCAATCTTTAGCGGGGCCCCCAGATACGCAGTATTTT.

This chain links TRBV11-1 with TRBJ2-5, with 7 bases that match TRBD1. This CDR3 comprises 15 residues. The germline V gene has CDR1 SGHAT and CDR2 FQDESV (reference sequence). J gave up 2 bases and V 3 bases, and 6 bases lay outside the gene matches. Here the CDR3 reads CASSFWTGPQETQYF. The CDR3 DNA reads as TGTGCCAGCAGCTTTTGGACAGGACCTCAAGAGACCCAGTACTTC.

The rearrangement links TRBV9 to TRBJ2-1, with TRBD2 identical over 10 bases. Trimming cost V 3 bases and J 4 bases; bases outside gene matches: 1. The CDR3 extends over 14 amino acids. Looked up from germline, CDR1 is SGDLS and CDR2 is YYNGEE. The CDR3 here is CASSDSGGYNEQFF. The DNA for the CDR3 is TGTGCCAGCAGCGATAGCGGGGGGTACAATGAGCAGTTCTTC.

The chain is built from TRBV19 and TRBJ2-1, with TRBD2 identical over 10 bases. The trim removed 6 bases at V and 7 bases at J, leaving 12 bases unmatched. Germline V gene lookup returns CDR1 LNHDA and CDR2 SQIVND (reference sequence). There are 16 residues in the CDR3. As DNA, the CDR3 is TGTGCCAGTAGAGGCGGGAGGACTAGCGGACTAAATGAGCAGTTCTTC. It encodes CASRGGRTSGLNEQFF.

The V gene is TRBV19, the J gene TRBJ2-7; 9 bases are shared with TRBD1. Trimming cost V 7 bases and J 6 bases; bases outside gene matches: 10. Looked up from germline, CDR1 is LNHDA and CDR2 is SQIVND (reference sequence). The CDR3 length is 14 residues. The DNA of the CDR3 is TGTGCCAGTAACACGGGACAGGGTATCTCCGAGCAGTACTTC. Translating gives CASNTGQGISEQYF. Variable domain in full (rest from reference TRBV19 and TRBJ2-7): DGGITQSPKYLFRKEGQNVTLSCEQNLNHDAMYWYRQDPGQGLRLIYYSQIVNDFQKGDIAEGYSVSREKKESFPLTVTSAQKNPTAFYLCASNTGQGISEQYFGPGTRLTVT.

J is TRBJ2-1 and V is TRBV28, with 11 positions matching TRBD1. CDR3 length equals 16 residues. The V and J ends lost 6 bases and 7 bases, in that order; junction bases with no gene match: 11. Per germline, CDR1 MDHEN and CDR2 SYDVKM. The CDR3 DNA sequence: TGTGCCAGCAGGCGGGGGACAGGGGGTCTAGGGAATGAGCAGTTCTTC. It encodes CASRRGTGGLGNEQFF.

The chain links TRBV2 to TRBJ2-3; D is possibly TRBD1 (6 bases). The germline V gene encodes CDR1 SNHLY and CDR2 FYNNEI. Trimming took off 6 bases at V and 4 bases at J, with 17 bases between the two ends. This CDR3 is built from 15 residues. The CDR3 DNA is TGTGCCAGCAGGCGTGGACAGTTAAGCGCAGATACGCAGTATTTT. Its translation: CASRRGQLSADTQYF.

Here the CDR3 DNA reads TGCAGCGTTGAAGTAGCTACAGGGCAAGAGACCCAGTACTTC. This sequence encodes CSVEVATGQETQYF. This rearrangement joins TRBV29-1 to TRBJ2-5; perhaps TRBD1 as D (6 bases). The CDR3 is 14 amino acids. Trimming pared 1 base from V and 2 bases from J, leaving 11 bases between. Germline V gene lookup returns CDR1 SQVTM and CDR2 ANQGSEA. The variable domain in full, completed from reference TRBV29-1 and TRBJ2-5, reads SAVISQKPSRDICQRGTSLTIQCQVDSQVTMMFWYRQQPGQSLTLIATANQGSEATYESGFVIDKFPISRPNLTFSTLTVSNMSPEDSSIYLCSVEVATGQETQYFGPGTRLLVL.

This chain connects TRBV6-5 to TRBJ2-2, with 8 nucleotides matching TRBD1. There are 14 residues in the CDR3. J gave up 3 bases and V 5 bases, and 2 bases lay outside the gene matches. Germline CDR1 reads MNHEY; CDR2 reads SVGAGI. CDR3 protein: CASSPGGYTGELFF. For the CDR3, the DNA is TGTGCCAGCAGTCCAGGGGGCTACACCGGGGAGCTGTTTTTT.

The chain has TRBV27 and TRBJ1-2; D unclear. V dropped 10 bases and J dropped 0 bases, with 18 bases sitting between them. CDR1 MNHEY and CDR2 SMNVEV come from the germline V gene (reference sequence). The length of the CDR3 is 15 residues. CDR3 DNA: TGTGCCACCCATACGGGCGGGCCTCCTAACTATGGCTACACCTTC. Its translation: CATHTGGPPNYGYTF.

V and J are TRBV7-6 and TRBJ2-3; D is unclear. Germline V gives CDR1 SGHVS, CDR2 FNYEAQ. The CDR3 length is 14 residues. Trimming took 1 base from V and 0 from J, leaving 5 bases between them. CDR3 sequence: CASSLDSSTDTQYF. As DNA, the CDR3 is TGTGCCAGCAGCTTAGATTCTAGCACAGATACGCAGTATTTT.

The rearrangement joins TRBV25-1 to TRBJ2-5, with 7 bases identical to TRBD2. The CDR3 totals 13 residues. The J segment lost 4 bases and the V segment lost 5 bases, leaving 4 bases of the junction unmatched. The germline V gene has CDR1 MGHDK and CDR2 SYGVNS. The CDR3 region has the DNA TGTGCCAGCAGTCCCGGGGGGAGAGAGACCCAGTACTTC. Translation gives CASSPGGRETQYF.

This CDR3 is CASSSGLAGANEQFF. CDR3 bases: TGTGCCAGCAGTTCCGGACTAGCGGGAGCAAATGAGCAGTTCTTC. The V call is TRBV27, the J call TRBJ2-1; TRBD2 matches at 13 bases. The ends lost 4 bases at V and 7 bases at J; junction bases unmatched: 4. Per the germline V gene, CDR1 is MNHEY and CDR2 is SMNVEV (reference sequence). The CDR3 covers 15 residues.

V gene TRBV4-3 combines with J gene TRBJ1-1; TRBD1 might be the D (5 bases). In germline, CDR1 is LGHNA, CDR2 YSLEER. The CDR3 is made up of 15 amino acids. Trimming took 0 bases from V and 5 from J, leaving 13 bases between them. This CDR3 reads CASSQDGGLGTEAFF. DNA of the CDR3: TGCGCCAGCAGCCAAGACGGGGGTCTAGGGACTGAAGCTTTCTTT.

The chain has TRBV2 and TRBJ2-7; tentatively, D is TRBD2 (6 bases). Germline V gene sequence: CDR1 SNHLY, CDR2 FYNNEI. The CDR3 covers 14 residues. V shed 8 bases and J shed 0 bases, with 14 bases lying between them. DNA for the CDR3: TGTGCCAGCCACCGGGACGGGAGCTCCTACGAGCAGTACTTC. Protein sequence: CASHRDGSSYEQYF. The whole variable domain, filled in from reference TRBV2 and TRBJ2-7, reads EPEVTQTPSHQVTQMGQEVILRCVPISNHLYFYWYRQILGQKVEFLVSFYNNEISEKSEIFDDQFSVERPDGSNFTLKIRSTKLEDSAMYFCASHRDGSSYEQYFGPGTRLTVT.

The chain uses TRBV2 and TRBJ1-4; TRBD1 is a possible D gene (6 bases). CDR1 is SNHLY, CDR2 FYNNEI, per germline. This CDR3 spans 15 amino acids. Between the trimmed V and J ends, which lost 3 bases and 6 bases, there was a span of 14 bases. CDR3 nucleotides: TGTGCCAGCAGTGACCCTAGGGACAAGGATGAAAAACTGTTTTTT. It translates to CASSDPRDKDEKLFF.